Following are 7 T cell receptor beta chains from one sample sequenced in a study of shared clonotypes between healthy human individuals. Assay used: immunoSEQ multiplex PCR; TCRdb lists only in-frame clones, some missing. The sample carries roughly 2,300,000 clones, roughly 92% recorded once. Sequencing was performed on naive CD4+ T cells from PBMCs. Subset defined: CD45RA+ positively selected. These receptors came from a man between 18 and 29 years old in good health. Some clones in this sample may be carry-over from other donors' samples.

In the case of this clone: This same CDR3 is encoded by further DNA sequences in the sample. The chain links TRBV7-2 to TRBJ1-2, with 7 positions matching TRBD1. The J segment lost 2 bases and the V segment lost 3 bases, leaving 0 bases of the junction unmatched. The CDR3 contains 13 residues. In germline, CDR1 is SGHTA, CDR2 FQGNSA. The CDR3 coding sequence is TGTGCCAGCAGCTTCAGGGGGAACTATGGCTACACCTTC. It encodes CASSFRGNYGYTF.

The chain couples TRBV2 to TRBJ2-7; D is ambiguous. Germline V lookup: CDR1 SNHLY, CDR2 FYNNEI. Trimming removed 6 bases at V and 7 bases at J, with 19 bases between. The CDR3 sequence is 14 residues long. The CDR3, as DNA: TGTGCCAGCAGATCGCGATCTTCCAACCTGGAGCAGTACTTC. This encodes CASRSRSSNLEQYF.

V gene TRBV14 combines with J gene TRBJ2-3; D is ambiguous. In germline, CDR1 is SGHDN, CDR2 FVKESK. V lost 0 bases and J lost 6, with 7 bases in between. The length of the CDR3 is 13 residues. The DNA of the CDR3 is TGTGCCAGCAGCCAAGAAATGGGGGATACGCAGTATTTT. The encoded protein is CASSQEMGDTQYF.

The rearrangement links TRBV28 to TRBJ2-6, with D tentatively TRBD2 (6 bases). V shed 3 bases and J shed 0 bases, with 9 bases lying between them. The germline V gene encodes CDR1 MDHEN and CDR2 SYDVKM. This CDR3 is 16 amino acids long. The CDR3 protein is CASSLGGSSGANVLTF. CDR3 sequence (DNA): TGTGCCAGCAGTTTGGGGGGAAGCTCTGGGGCCAACGTCCTGACTTTC.

The rearrangement joins TRBV5-6 to TRBJ2-6; tentatively, D is TRBD2 (6 bases). Trimming pared 1 base from V and 2 bases from J, leaving 7 bases between. The CDR3 runs to 15 residues. CDR1 SGHDT and CDR2 YYEEEE come from the germline V gene. The CDR3 nucleotides are TGTGCCAGCAGCTTGACGGGGGCTGGGGCCAACGTCCTGACTTTC. The encoded protein is CASSLTGAGANVLTF.

The rearrangement uses TRBV18 and TRBJ2-1, with D perhaps TRBD1 (7 bases). Trimming removed 1 base from V and 6 bases from J, with 16 bases in between. CDR3 length equals 16 residues. In germline, CDR1 is KGHSH, CDR2 LQKENI. The chain's CDR3 is CASSPQGTAGSNEQFF. CDR3 nucleotide sequence: TGTGCCAGCTCACCACAGGGGACAGCGGGCAGCAATGAGCAGTTCTTC.

The J gene is TRBJ2-5, the V gene TRBV7-3; the D call may be TRBD1 or TRBD2 (6 bases each). CDR1 is SGHTA, CDR2 FQGTGA, per germline. CDR3 length: 14 amino acids. V was pared by 3 bases and J by 2 bases, with 10 bases between. Written as DNA, the CDR3 is TGTGCCAGCAGCTTTGGGGGGCAGCAAGAGACCCAGTACTTC. Residues: CASSFGGQQETQYF.